A single sample gave rise to the 30 T cell receptor beta chains below, sequenced in a study of T cells in Graves' hyperthyroidism and ophthalmopathy. Researchers took RNA transcripts and amplified the TCR beta CDR3 regions from them. HTBI primers were used for first-round RT-PCR of the TCR CDR3. TCRdb re-called the multiplex PCR reads with MiXCR, one entry per CDR3 protein. The data hold hundreds of thousands of distinct CDR3 sequences, with approximately 17% observed a single time. Sequencing used blood. The receptors derive from a woman younger than 35 with Graves' ophthalmopathy.

The chain combines TRBV29-1 with TRBJ1-1; D unresolved. Germline CDR1 and CDR2: SQVTM and ANQGSEA. The V gene lost 1 base and the J gene lost 5 bases, with 8 bases spanning the gap. This CDR3 has 12 amino acids. CDR3 sequence: CSVEAAGTEAFF. As DNA, the CDR3 is TGCAGCGTTGAAGCGGCTGGGACTGAAGCTTTCTTT.

Note on this clonotype: One base away lies a much larger clone, so this may be a sequencing read error. The V gene is TRBV5-5, the J gene TRBJ1-1; D is possibly TRBD1 (5 bases). V dropped 1 base and J dropped 7 bases, with 14 bases sitting between them. There are 14 residues in the CDR3. Germline loops: CDR1 SGHKS, CDR2 YYEKEE (reference sequence). CDR3 residues: CASSLIEGRCEAFF. The CDR3 DNA sequence: TGTGCCAGCAGCTTGATAGAGGGGCGGTGTGAAGCTTTCTTT.

This clonotype was observed at least ten times. CDR3 loop: CASSIPEGDYEQYF. The CDR3 DNA is TGCGCCAGCTCCATTCCGGAGGGGGACTACGAGCAGTACTTC. The rearrangement uses TRBV5-1 and TRBJ2-7; D may match TRBD1 or TRBD2 (6 bases each). Germline CDR1 and CDR2: SGHRS and YFSETQ. V was shortened by 7 bases and J by 3 bases, with 17 bases between the two germline ends. The CDR3 is 14 amino acids.

This clonotype was seen many times. V is TRBV3-1 and J is TRBJ1-1; no clear D. V shed 1 base and J shed 6 bases, with 6 bases lying between them. Looked up from germline, CDR1 is LGHDT and CDR2 is YNNKEL (reference sequence). This CDR3 comprises 12 residues. The CDR3 DNA reads TGTGCCAGCAGCCAAGTATGGCCTGAAGCTTTCTTT. It yields the protein CASSQVWPEAFF.

This clonotype turned up a few times. V is TRBV29-1 and J is TRBJ2-3; 11 nucleotides match TRBD2. The junction had 6 bases not matched to a gene; V was cut back by 6 bases and J by 4 bases. CDR3 length: 14 amino acids. The germline V gene has CDR1 SQVTM and CDR2 ANQGSEA. The DNA for the CDR3 is TGCAGCGTCGCGCCTAGCGGGGGGTCAGATACGCAGTATTTT. Protein sequence: CSVAPSGGSDTQYF.

This clonotype turned up a few times. The chain is built from TRBV30 and TRBJ2-7, with TRBD1 as a possible D gene (6 bases). Germline assignment: CDR1 GTSNPN and CDR2 SVGIG (reference sequence). This CDR3 spans 16 amino acids. V lost 0 bases and J 4 bases, leaving 19 bases between the germline ends. CDR3 residues: CAWSVLDRKTYYEQYF. CDR3 in DNA: TGTGCCTGGAGTGTACTCGACAGGAAAACCTATTACGAGCAGTACTTC. Together with reference TRBV30 and TRBJ2-7, the CDR3 gives the full variable domain: SQTIHQWPATLVQPVGSPLSLECTVEGTSNPNLYWYRQAAGRGLQLLFYSVGIGQISSEVPQNLSASRPQDRQFILSSKKLLLSDSGFYLCAWSVLDRKTYYEQYFGPGTRLTVT.

The table lists this clonotype with many counts. The CDR3 reads CASSRTGSLYEQYF. CDR3 DNA: TGTGCCAGCAGCCGGACAGGAAGCCTCTACGAGCAGTACTTC. This rearrangement joins TRBV2 to TRBJ2-7; 7 nucleotides align to TRBD1. Germline V gives CDR1 SNHLY, CDR2 FYNNEI. The CDR3 totals 14 residues. Trimming cost V 6 bases and J 3 bases; bases outside gene matches: 8.

The table lists this clonotype with many counts. The chain links TRBV28 to TRBJ1-5, with D tentatively TRBD1 (5 bases). Germline V gene sequence: CDR1 MDHEN, CDR2 SYDVKM. The CDR3 is 14 residues long. Trimming took off 3 bases at V and 3 bases at J, with 9 bases between the two ends. The CDR3 spells CASSFPGVNQPQHF. The CDR3 DNA reads TGTGCCAGCAGTTTCCCGGGGGTCAATCAGCCCCAGCATTTT.

This clonotype was recorded a few times. This chain joins TRBV20-1 and TRBJ2-3; D is ambiguous. The length of the CDR3 is 14 residues. Trimming removed 6 bases from V and 1 base from J, with 14 bases in between. Germline V gives CDR1 DFQATT, CDR2 SNEGSKA (reference sequence). CDR3 in amino acids: CSARKGSRTDTQYF. The DNA of the CDR3 is TGCAGTGCCCGGAAGGGTTCGCGCACAGATACGCAGTATTTT.

This clonotype was picked up a small number of times. The chain carries TRBV5-6 and TRBJ2-4; 9 positions agree with TRBD1. The CDR3 runs to 18 residues. The trim removed 6 bases at V and 0 bases at J, leaving 13 bases unmatched. Per germline, CDR1 SGHDT and CDR2 YYEEEE. The CDR3 nucleotides are TGTGCCAGCAACTTACAGGGGGCGAGAGATCTAGCCAAAAACATTCAGTACTTC. Protein sequence: CASNLQGARDLAKNIQYF.

This clonotype was seen a few times. The genes are TRBV2 and TRBJ2-5; D may correspond to TRBD1 or TRBD2 (5 bases each). V was trimmed by 9 bases and J by 5 bases, leaving 19 bases between them. The CDR3 length is 14 residues. From germline, CDR1 is SNHLY and CDR2 FYNNEI. The CDR3 coding sequence is TGTGCCAGTCGGGGCCTCCTATTCCAGGAGACCCAGTACTTC. Its translation is CASRGLLFQETQYF.

This chain joins TRBV3-1 and TRBJ2-5, with 12 nucleotides matching TRBD2. Unmatched junction bases numbered 12, after V lost 0 bases and J lost 1 base. Germline loops: CDR1 LGHDT, CDR2 YNNKEL (reference sequence). CDR3 length: 20 amino acids. The CDR3 sequence is CASSQDRLAGGPGGQETQYF. The CDR3 DNA sequence: TGTGCCAGCAGCCAAGATCGGCTAGCGGGAGGGCCGGGGGGCCAAGAGACCCAGTACTTC.

The table lists this clonotype with many counts. The V call is TRBV20-1, the J call TRBJ1-2, with D uncertain. This CDR3 has 13 residues. V was cut by 0 bases and J by 6 bases, with 11 bases left in between. Germline CDR1 DFQATT, CDR2 SNEGSKA (reference sequence). The CDR3 bases are TGCAGTGCTAGAGACGGAGGGAACCATGGCTACACCTTC. It specifies CSARDGGNHGYTF.

This clonotype was seen ten or more times. V is TRBV11-2 and J is TRBJ2-3, with 10 bases aligning to TRBD2. Germline values: CDR1 SGHAT, CDR2 FQNNGV. There are 15 residues in the CDR3. Losses at the gene ends were 5 bases for V and 3 bases for J; bases not matched to a gene: 5. The CDR3 sequence: CASSLLSGRTDTQYF. The CDR3 DNA reads TGTGCCAGCAGCCTTCTTAGCGGGAGGACAGATACGCAGTATTTT.

The sample holds many counts of this clonotype. Written as DNA, the CDR3 is TGTGCCAGCAGTTACTACTTGGGCACTGAAGCTTTCTTT. This sequence encodes CASSYYLGTEAFF. The chain combines TRBV6-5 with TRBJ1-1; D not certain. Germline V gene lookup returns CDR1 MNHEY and CDR2 SVGAGI. The CDR3 is 13 amino acids. Trimming left V 1 base short and J 4 bases short, with 7 bases between.

With respect to this clonotype: This may be a read error, as it is one base from a much larger clone. Likely a read error: the CDR3 ends without its conserved phenylalanine or tryptophan. This chain joins TRBV7-8 and TRBJ2-5; D may match TRBD1 or TRBD2 (5 bases each). V was shortened by 8 bases and J by 5 bases, with 15 bases between the two germline ends. The CDR3 is made up of 13 amino acids. Germline CDR1 and CDR2: SGHVS and FQNEAQ. CDR3 in amino acids: CASSPMGVETQYL. CDR3 in DNA: TGTGCCAGCTCCCCGATGGGGGTGGAGACCCAGTACCTC.

This clonotype was recorded many times. J is TRBJ2-5 and V is TRBV2; tentative D call: TRBD2 (5 bases). Trimming took 7 bases from V and 5 from J, leaving 11 bases between them. The CDR3 loop spans 12 amino acids. Germline CDR1 SNHLY, CDR2 FYNNEI. The CDR3: CASTSRGETQYF. The CDR3 bases are TGTGCCAGCACGAGCAGAGGGGAGACCCAGTACTTC.

The chain links TRBV4-1 to TRBJ1-2; TRBD1 matches at 8 bases. CDR1 MGHRA and CDR2 YSYEKL come from the germline V gene. This CDR3 region has 15 residues. V lost 0 bases to trimming and J lost 3 bases; unmatched junction nucleotides: 3. The CDR3 region is CASSQEQGVYYGYTF. DNA of the CDR3: TGCGCCAGCAGCCAAGAACAGGGGGTTTACTATGGCTACACCTTC.

This clonotype has a count of ten or more. The chain has TRBV12-3 or TRBV12-4 and TRBJ1-1; unclear D gene. V was shortened by 10 bases and J by 1 base, with 13 bases between the two germline ends. This CDR3 contains 13 residues. The CDR3 DNA is TGTGCCACCACCGGGGTTGCGAACACTGAAGCTTTCTTT. It translates to CATTGVANTEAFF.

The chain recombines TRBV30 with TRBJ2-1; the match to TRBD1 covers 10 bases. V gave up 5 bases and J gave up 7 bases; unmatched junction bases: 8. CDR3 length: 14 residues. Germline CDR1 GTSNPN, CDR2 SVGIG (reference sequence). The CDR3 protein is CAWCPGTGENEQFF. In DNA, the CDR3 is TGTGCCTGGTGCCCCGGGACAGGGGAAAATGAGCAGTTCTTC. Full variable domain (rest looked up from reference TRBV30 and TRBJ2-1): SQTIHQWPATLVQPVGSPLSLECTVEGTSNPNLYWYRQAAGRGLQLLFYSVGIGQISSEVPQNLSASRPQDRQFILSSKKLLLSDSGFYLCAWCPGTGENEQFFGPGTRLTVL.

The V call is TRBV19, the J call TRBJ1-6; a weak D match, TRBD1 (5 bases). Germline-derived CDR1 and CDR2 are LNHDA and SQIVND (reference sequence). Trimming removed 1 base from V and 5 bases from J, with 6 bases in between. The CDR3 extends over 14 amino acids. CDR3 sequence: CASSIAGNNSPLHF. The CDR3 DNA follows: TGTGCCAGTAGTATAGCAGGGAATAATTCACCCCTCCACTTT.

This chain links TRBV6-2 or TRBV6-3 with TRBJ1-3, with 7 bases fitting TRBD1. V shed 5 bases and J 2 bases; nucleotides not matched to a gene: 12. Germline V CDR1 and CDR2: MNHEY, SVGEGT. The CDR3 loop spans 17 amino acids. CDR3 amino acids: CASSKTSGTVAGNTIYF. CDR3 nucleotides: TGTGCCAGCAGTAAGACTTCCGGGACAGTCGCTGGAAACACCATATATTTT.

The table lists this clonotype with many counts. The V call is TRBV28, the J call TRBJ1-6, with 9 bases that match TRBD1. The V gene end was trimmed by 5 bases and the J gene end by 10 bases; junction bases not matched to a gene: 9. Per the germline V gene, CDR1 is MDHEN and CDR2 is SYDVKM. CDR3 length equals 15 residues. Written as DNA, the CDR3 is TGTGCCAGCAGTCCCTGGACAGGGGTTCTCTCACCCCTCCACTTT. This sequence encodes CASSPWTGVLSPLHF.

This clonotype was counted at least ten times. This CDR3 reads CSASDGRNADTQYF. As DNA, the CDR3 is TGCAGTGCTAGCGACGGGAGAAACGCAGATACGCAGTATTTT. The V and J genes are TRBV20-1 and TRBJ2-3, with D possibly TRBD2 on 6 matching bases. The V end was cut by 3 bases, the J end by 4 bases, with 14 bases between. Germline lookup yields CDR1 DFQATT and CDR2 SNEGSKA (reference sequence). There are 14 residues in the CDR3.

The rearrangement links TRBV27 to TRBJ2-1; 8 nucleotides agree with TRBD2. Trimming took 7 bases from V and 5 from J; bases not matched to a gene: 10. The CDR3 sequence is 15 residues long. Germline-derived CDR1 and CDR2 are MNHEY and SMNVEV (reference sequence). The CDR3 protein is CASISAVAGHNEQFF. The CDR3 DNA reads TGTGCCAGCATCTCAGCGGTAGCGGGGCACAATGAGCAGTTCTTC.

This clonotype was seen a few times. The chain combines TRBV7-2 with TRBJ2-5, with D possibly matching TRBD2 (5 bases). CDR3 size: 13 residues. The germline V and J ends were trimmed by 5 bases and 3 bases, with 10 bases remaining between them. Germline V CDR1 and CDR2: SGHTA, FQGNSA. The CDR3 DNA reads as TGTGCCAGCAGCCAAGACGGGGAAGAGACCCAGTACTTC. Amino acids: CASSQDGEETQYF.

This clonotype was seen a handful of times. This chain uses TRBV18 with TRBJ1-1; D gene ambiguous. V lost 5 bases and J lost 0, with 10 bases in between. The CDR3 consists of 14 residues. The germline V gene encodes CDR1 KGHSH and CDR2 LQKENI. For the CDR3, the DNA is TGTGCCAGCTCATATCCTAAGTTGAACACTGAAGCTTTCTTT. Protein product: CASSYPKLNTEAFF.

This chain joins TRBV20-1 and TRBJ2-7; D is unclear. The V end lost 3 bases, the J end lost 3 bases, and 15 bases lay between the germline ends. This CDR3 is 14 amino acids long. The germline CDR1 and CDR2 sequences are DFQATT and SNEGSKA (reference sequence). CDR3 coding DNA: TGCAGTGCTAGGGAAGACCTCAGCTTCTACGAGCAGTACTTC. Its translation is CSAREDLSFYEQYF.

Many counts were recorded for this clonotype. V is TRBV28 and J is TRBJ1-3, with D hard to call. From germline, CDR1 is MDHEN and CDR2 SYDVKM. V lost 2 bases, J lost 0 bases, and 14 bases lay in between. The CDR3 has 17 residues. The CDR3, as DNA: TGTGCCAGCAGTTTAGAGCCGGGGATTAGCTCTGGAAACACCATATATTTT. This sequence encodes CASSLEPGISSGNTIYF.

This clonotype was seen ten or more times. V gene TRBV5-4 combines with J gene TRBJ2-3; 8 nucleotides line up with TRBD1. This CDR3 has 16 amino acids. Germline V gene lookup returns CDR1 SGHNT and CDR2 YYREEE (reference sequence). The ends lost 1 base at V and 6 bases at J; junction bases unmatched: 10. The CDR3 bases are TGTGCCAGCAGCTTGACGACAGGGGAAAGCGAGGATACGCAGTATTTT. It translates to CASSLTTGESEDTQYF. The whole variable domain, filled in from reference TRBV5-4 and TRBJ2-3, reads ETGVTQSPTHLIKTRGQQVTLRCSSQSGHNTVSWYQQALGQGPQFIFQYYREEENGRGNFPPRFSGLQFPNYSSELNVNALELDDSALYLCASSLTTGESEDTQYFGPGTRLTVL.